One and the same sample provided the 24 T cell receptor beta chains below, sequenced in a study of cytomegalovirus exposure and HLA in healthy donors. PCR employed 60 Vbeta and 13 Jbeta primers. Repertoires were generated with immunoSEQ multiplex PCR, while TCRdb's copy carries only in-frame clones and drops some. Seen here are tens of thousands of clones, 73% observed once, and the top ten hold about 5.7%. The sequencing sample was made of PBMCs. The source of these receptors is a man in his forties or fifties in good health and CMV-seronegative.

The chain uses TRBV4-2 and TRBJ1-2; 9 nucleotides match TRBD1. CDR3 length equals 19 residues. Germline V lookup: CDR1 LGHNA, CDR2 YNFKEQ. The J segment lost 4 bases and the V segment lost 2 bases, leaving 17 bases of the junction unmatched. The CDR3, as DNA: TGTGCCAGCAGCCAACTTATCCGACAGGGGGAAGTCGATGGCTATGGCTACACCTTC. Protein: CASSQLIRQGEVDGYGYTF.

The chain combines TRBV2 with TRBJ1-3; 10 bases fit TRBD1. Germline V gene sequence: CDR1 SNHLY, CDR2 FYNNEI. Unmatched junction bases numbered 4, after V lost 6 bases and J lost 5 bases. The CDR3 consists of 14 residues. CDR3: CASSRDRGRNTIYF. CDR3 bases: TGTGCCAGCAGCCGGGACAGGGGAAGAAACACCATATATTTT.

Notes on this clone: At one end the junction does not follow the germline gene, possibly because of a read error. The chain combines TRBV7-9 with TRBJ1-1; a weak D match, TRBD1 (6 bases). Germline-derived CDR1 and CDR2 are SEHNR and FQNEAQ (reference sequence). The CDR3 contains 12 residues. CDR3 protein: CSSSLGQLEAFF. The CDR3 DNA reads TGTTCCAGCAGCCTCGGACAGCTAGAAGCTTTCTTT.

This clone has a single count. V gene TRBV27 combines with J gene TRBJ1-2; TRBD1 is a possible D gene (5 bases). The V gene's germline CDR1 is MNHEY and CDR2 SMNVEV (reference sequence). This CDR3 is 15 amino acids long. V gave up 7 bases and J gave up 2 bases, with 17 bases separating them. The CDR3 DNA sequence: TGTGCCAGCAAAAACCCGGGACGGGGGAACTATGGCTACACCTTC. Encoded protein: CASKNPGRGNYGYTF.

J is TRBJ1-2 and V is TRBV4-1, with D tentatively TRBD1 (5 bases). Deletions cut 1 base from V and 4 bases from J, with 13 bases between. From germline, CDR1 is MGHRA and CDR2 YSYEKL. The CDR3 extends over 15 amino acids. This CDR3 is CASSQVSQAVYGYTF. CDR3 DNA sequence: TGCGCCAGCAGCCAAGTTTCACAGGCGGTCTATGGCTACACCTTC.

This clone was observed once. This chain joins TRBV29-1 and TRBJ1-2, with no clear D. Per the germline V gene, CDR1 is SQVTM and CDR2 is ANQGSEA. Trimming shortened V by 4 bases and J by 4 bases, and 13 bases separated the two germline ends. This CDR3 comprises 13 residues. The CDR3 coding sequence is TGCAGCGTTGCCGGATCTCTAGGCTATGGCTACACCTTC. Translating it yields CSVAGSLGYGYTF.

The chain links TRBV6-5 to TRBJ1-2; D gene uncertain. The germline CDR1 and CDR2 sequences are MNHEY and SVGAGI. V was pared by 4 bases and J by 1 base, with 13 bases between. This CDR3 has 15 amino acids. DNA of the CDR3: TGTGCCAGCAGTTCCCAACCGGGAATTAACTATGGCTACACCTTC. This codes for CASSSQPGINYGYTF.

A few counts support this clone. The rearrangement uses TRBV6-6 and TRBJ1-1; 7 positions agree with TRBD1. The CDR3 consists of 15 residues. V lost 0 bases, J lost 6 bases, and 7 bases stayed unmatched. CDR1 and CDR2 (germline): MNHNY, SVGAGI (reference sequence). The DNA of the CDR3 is TGTGCCAGCAGTTACTCGAACCCTACAGGGGCTGAAGCTTTCTTT. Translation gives CASSYSNPTGAEAFF.

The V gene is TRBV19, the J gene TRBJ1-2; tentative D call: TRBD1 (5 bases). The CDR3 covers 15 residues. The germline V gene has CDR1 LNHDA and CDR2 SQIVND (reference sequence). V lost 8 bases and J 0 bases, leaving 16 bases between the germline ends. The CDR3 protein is CASYSAGTANYGYTF. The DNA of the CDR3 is TGTGCCAGTTACTCGGCGGGGACGGCTAACTATGGCTACACCTTC.

The CDR3, as DNA: TGTGCCAGCAGCGGCGCTAGCGGGGGGACCCAGTACTTC. This encodes CASSGASGGTQYF. The V call is TRBV9, the J call TRBJ2-5; 10 nucleotides align to TRBD2. Germline V gene data show CDR1 as SGDLS and CDR2 as YYNGEE. This CDR3 has 13 residues. The V and J ends lost 3 bases and 7 bases, in that order; junction bases with no gene match: 3.

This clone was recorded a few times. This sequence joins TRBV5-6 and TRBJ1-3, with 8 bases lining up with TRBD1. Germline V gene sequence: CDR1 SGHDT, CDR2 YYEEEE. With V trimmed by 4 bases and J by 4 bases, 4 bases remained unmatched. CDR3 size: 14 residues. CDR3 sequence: CASSQTGAGNTIYF. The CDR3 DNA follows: TGTGCCAGCAGCCAGACAGGGGCGGGAAACACCATATATTTT.

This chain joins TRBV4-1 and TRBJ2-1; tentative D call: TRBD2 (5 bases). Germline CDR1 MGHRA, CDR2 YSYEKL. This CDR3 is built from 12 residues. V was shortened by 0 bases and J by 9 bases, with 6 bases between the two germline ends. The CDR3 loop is CASSQDEGEQFF. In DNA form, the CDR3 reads TGCGCCAGCAGCCAAGATGAGGGTGAGCAGTTCTTC.

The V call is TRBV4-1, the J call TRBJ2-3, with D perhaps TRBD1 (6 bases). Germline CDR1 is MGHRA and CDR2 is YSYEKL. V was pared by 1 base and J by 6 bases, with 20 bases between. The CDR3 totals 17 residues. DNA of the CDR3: TGCGCCAGCAGCCAAGGGGAATGGGCAGGGGAAGGGGATACGCAGTATTTT. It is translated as CASSQGEWAGEGDTQYF.

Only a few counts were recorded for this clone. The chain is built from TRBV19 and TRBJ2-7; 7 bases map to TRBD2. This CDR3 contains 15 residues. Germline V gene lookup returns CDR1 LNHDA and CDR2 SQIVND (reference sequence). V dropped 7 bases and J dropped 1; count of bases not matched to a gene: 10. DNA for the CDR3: TGTGCCAGTACTATGGGGAGGGACGGGTCCTACGAGCAGTACTTC. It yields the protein CASTMGRDGSYEQYF.

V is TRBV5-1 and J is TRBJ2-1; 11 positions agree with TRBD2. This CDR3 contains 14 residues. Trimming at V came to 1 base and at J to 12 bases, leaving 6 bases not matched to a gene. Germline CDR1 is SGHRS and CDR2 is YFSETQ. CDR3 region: CASSLPGTSGGQFF. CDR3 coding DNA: TGCGCCAGCAGCTTGCCCGGGACTAGCGGTGGGCAGTTCTTC.

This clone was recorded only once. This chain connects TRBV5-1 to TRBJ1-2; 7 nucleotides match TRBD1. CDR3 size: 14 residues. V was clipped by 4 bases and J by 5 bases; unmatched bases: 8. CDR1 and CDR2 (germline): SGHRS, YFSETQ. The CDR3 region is CASSTGDREYGYTF. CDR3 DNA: TGCGCCAGCAGCACAGGGGACAGAGAGTATGGCTACACCTTC.

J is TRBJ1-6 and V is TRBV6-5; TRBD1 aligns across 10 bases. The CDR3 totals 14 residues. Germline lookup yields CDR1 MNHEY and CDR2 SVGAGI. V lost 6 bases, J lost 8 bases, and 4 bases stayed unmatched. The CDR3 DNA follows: TGTGCCAGCAGAGAGGGACAGGGGCATTCACCCCTCCACTTT. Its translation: CASREGQGHSPLHF.

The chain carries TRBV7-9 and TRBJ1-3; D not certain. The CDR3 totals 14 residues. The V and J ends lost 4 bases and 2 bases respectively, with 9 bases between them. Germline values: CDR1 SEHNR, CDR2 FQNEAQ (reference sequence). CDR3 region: CASSSDSTGNTIYF. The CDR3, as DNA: TGTGCCAGCAGCTCGGACTCAACTGGAAACACCATATATTTT. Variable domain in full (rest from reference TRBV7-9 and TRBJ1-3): DTGVSQNPRHKITKRGQNVTFRCDPISEHNRLYWYRQTLGQGPEFLTYFQNEAQLEKSRLLSDRFSAERPKGSFSTLEIQRTEQGDSAMYLCASSSDSTGNTIYFGEGSWLTVV.

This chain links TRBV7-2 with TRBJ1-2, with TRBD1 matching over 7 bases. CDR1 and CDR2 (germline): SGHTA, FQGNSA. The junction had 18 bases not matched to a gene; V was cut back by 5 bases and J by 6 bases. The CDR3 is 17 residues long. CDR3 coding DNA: TGTGCCAGCAGCCTATTCCCGGGACAGAGCATCTTTAATGGCTACACCTTC. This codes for CASSLFPGQSIFNGYTF.

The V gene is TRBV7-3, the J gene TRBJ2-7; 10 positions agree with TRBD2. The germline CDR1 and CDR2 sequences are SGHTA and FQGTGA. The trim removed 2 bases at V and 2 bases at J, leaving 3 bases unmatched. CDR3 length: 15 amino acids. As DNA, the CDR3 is TGTGCCAGCAGCTTAGCGAGCGGGGGGGCCTACGAGCAGTACTTC. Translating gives CASSLASGGAYEQYF.

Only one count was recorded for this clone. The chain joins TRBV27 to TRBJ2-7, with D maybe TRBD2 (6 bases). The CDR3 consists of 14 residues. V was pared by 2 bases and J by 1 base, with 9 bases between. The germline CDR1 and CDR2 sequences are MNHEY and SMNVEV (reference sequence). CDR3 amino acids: CASSLQSGSYEQYF. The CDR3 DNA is TGTGCCAGCAGTTTACAGAGCGGGTCCTACGAGCAGTACTTC.

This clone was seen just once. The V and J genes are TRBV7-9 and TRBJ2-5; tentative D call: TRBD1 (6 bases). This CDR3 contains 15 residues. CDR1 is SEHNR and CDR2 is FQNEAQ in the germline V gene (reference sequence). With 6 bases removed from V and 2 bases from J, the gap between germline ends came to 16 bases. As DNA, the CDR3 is TGTGCCAGCAGGGCCCCCCAGGGGAGTCAAGAGACCCAGTACTTC. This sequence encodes CASRAPQGSQETQYF. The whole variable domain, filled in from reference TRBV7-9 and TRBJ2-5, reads DTGVSQNPRHKITKRGQNVTFRCDPISEHNRLYWYRQTLGQGPEFLTYFQNEAQLEKSRLLSDRFSAERPKGSFSTLEIQRTEQGDSAMYLCASRAPQGSQETQYFGPGTRLLVL.

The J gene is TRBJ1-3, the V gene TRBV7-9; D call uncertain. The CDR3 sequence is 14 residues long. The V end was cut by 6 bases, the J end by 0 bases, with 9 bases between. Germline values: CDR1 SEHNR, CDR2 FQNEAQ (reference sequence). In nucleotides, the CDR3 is TGTGCCAGCAGGCCCAACAGCTCTGGAAACACCATATATTTT. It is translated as CASRPNSSGNTIYF.

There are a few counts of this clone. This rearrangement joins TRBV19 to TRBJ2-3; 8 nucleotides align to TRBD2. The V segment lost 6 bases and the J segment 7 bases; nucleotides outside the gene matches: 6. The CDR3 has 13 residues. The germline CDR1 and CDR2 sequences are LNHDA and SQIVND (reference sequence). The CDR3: CASSGGARYTQYF. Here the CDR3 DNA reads TGTGCCAGTAGCGGGGGGGCCAGATATACGCAGTATTTT.